Each of the 15 T cell receptor beta chains below was sequenced from the same sample in a study of cytomegalovirus exposure and HLA in healthy donors. The primer mix had 60 Vbeta and 13 Jbeta primers. Libraries were prepared by immunoSEQ multiplex PCR; TCRdb keeps only in-frame clonotypes and omits some of them. The sample includes 85,000 to 120,000 clones, roughly four fifths of them seen just once. Source material: PBMCs. These receptors came from a male donor in good health and CMV-seropositive.

The V call is TRBV5-1, the J call TRBJ2-3; TRBD2 aligns across 8 bases. The CDR3 is made up of 14 amino acids. Losses at the gene ends were 4 bases for V and 6 bases for J; bases not matched to a gene: 7. CDR1 SGHRS and CDR2 YFSETQ come from the germline V gene. The CDR3 nucleotides read TGCGCCAGCAGCCCCCGCGGGGGGTTTGATACGCAGTATTTT. Its translation: CASSPRGGFDTQYF.

The chain joins TRBV5-4 to TRBJ2-7, with TRBD2 matching 8 bases. The CDR3 has 15 residues. With 1 base clipped from V and 5 bases from J, the junction kept 8 bases outside the gene matches. The germline V gene encodes CDR1 SGHNT and CDR2 YYREEE (reference sequence). As DNA, the CDR3 is TGTGCCAGCAGCTTGTTCGGTAGCGGGACCAACGAGCAGTACTTC. Its translation: CASSLFGSGTNEQYF.

The chain employs TRBV28 and TRBJ1-5, with unresolved D. Germline V gene data show CDR1 as MDHEN and CDR2 as SYDVKM. With 5 bases removed from V and 7 bases from J, the gap between germline ends came to 6 bases. CDR3 length equals 11 residues. The CDR3 loop is CASSAVQPQHF. In nucleotides, the CDR3 is TGTGCCAGCAGTGCAGTCCAGCCCCAGCATTTT.

This clone was seen once. The chain joins TRBV7-2 to TRBJ2-1, with D unclear. V was clipped by 2 bases and J by 4 bases, with 15 bases between them. The CDR3 covers 16 residues. Germline V gene data show CDR1 as SGHTA and CDR2 as FQGNSA. CDR3 region: CASSLLSGGTYNEQFF. CDR3 DNA: TGTGCCAGCAGCTTACTTTCTGGCGGCACATACAATGAGCAGTTCTTC.

The V call is TRBV2, the J call TRBJ1-6, with no clear D. The CDR3 is 14 residues long. Trimming shortened V by 3 bases and J by 7 bases, and 10 bases separated the two germline ends. Germline V gene lookup returns CDR1 SNHLY and CDR2 FYNNEI. The chain's CDR3 is CASSEQDLNSPLHF. CDR3 in DNA: TGTGCCAGCAGTGAGCAGGATTTGAATTCACCCCTCCACTTT.

J is TRBJ2-7 and V is TRBV19, with 7 bases lining up with TRBD1. The V gene end was trimmed by 6 bases and the J gene end by 5 bases; junction bases not matched to a gene: 10. The CDR3 is made up of 14 amino acids. Germline values: CDR1 LNHDA, CDR2 SQIVND (reference sequence). CDR3 sequence reads: CASRLGRDSHEQYF. CDR3 sequence (DNA): TGTGCCAGTAGATTGGGACGGGACAGTCACGAGCAGTACTTC.

The chain employs TRBV14 and TRBJ2-7, with TRBD1 identical over 11 bases. Germline assignment: CDR1 SGHDN and CDR2 FVKESK. CDR3 length: 18 residues. J gave up 2 bases and V 4 bases, and 13 bases lay outside the gene matches. The CDR3 is CASSRMRFPGQGAYEQYF. CDR3 bases: TGTGCCAGCAGCCGCATGCGATTTCCGGGACAGGGGGCCTACGAGCAGTACTTC.

The V call is TRBV4-2, the J call TRBJ2-5; TRBD2 might be the D (7 bases). This CDR3 spans 17 amino acids. V was trimmed by 0 bases and J by 3 bases, leaving 17 bases between them. Per the germline V gene, CDR1 is LGHNA and CDR2 is YNFKEQ. The CDR3 sequence: CASSQEWSGGGKETQYF. For the CDR3, the DNA is TGTGCCAGCAGCCAAGAATGGAGCGGCGGGGGCAAAGAGACCCAGTACTTC.

CDR3 coding DNA: TGTGCCAGTAGAAGAATAGCGGGTTCATTCGATGAGCAGTTCTTC. Its protein is CASRRIAGSFDEQFF. This sequence joins TRBV19 and TRBJ2-1; the match to TRBD2 covers 7 bases. CDR3 length: 15 amino acids. CDR1 and CDR2 (germline): LNHDA, SQIVND (reference sequence). V lost 6 bases, J lost 8 bases, and 13 bases stayed unmatched.

This rearrangement joins TRBV6-5 to TRBJ2-7, with TRBD1 matching 10 bases. The CDR3 loop spans 14 amino acids. Germline-derived CDR1 and CDR2 are MNHEY and SVGAGI. J lost 3 bases, V lost 4 bases, and 3 bases had no gene match. The CDR3 here is CASSWRTGGYEQYF. The CDR3 coding sequence is TGTGCCAGCAGTTGGCGGACAGGGGGCTACGAGCAGTACTTC.

This clone came up once. The rearrangement uses TRBV29-1 and TRBJ1-4; D uncertain. Germline V gives CDR1 SQVTM, CDR2 ANQGSEA. This CDR3 comprises 14 residues. V lost 7 bases to trimming and J lost 2 bases, with 14 bases between them. The DNA for the CDR3 is TGCAGCGCCCGAGAGGGCAGGACTAATGAAAAACTGTTTTTT. It encodes CSAREGRTNEKLFF.

CDR3: CASSSTGLPYNEQFF. Written as DNA, the CDR3 is TGTGCCAGCAGCTCGACGGGACTGCCATACAATGAGCAGTTCTTC. This chain connects TRBV9 to TRBJ2-1; D possibly corresponds to TRBD2 (6 bases). Germline loops: CDR1 SGDLS, CDR2 YYNGEE. The CDR3 contains 15 residues. V was shortened by 4 bases and J by 4 bases, with 15 bases between the two germline ends.

The chain links TRBV11-3 to TRBJ2-3, with TRBD2 as a possible D gene (6 bases). The CDR3 totals 14 residues. V was shortened by 3 bases and J by 4 bases, with 11 bases between the two germline ends. CDR1 and CDR2 (germline): SGHNT, YENEEA. DNA for the CDR3: TGTGCCAGCAGCTTTGGTAGGGACTCAGATACGCAGTATTTT. Translated: CASSFGRDSDTQYF.

This chain connects TRBV6-4 to TRBJ1-5; D unresolved. V lost 2 bases and J lost 4, with 18 bases in between. The CDR3 is 17 residues long. The germline CDR1 and CDR2 sequences are MRHNA and SNTAGT. CDR3 amino acids: CASSDDPCVPRNQPQHF. For the CDR3, the DNA is TGTGCCAGCAGTGACGATCCCTGCGTCCCCAGGAATCAGCCCCAGCATTTT.

V gene TRBV19 combines with J gene TRBJ2-7; a weak D match, TRBD1 (7 bases). This CDR3 is built from 15 residues. Per the germline V gene, CDR1 is LNHDA and CDR2 is SQIVND (reference sequence). V shed 6 bases and J shed 3 bases, with 18 bases lying between them. The CDR3 sequence is CASRLATGTDYEQYF. The CDR3 coding sequence is TGTGCCAGTAGGCTAGCGACCGGGACAGACTACGAGCAGTACTTC.